This TCR beta chain was documented in a study of T cell repertoires in cytomegalovirus infection. On the study more broadly: CMV epitopes in the study were HLA-C-restricted (recently identified) and HLA-B-restricted (well studied). Public TCR beta signatures were indicative of both CMV infection and a matching HLA type. Whole-study findings and limits: Clonotype analysis showed dominance of the ex vivo response by HLA-C-restricted CMV-specific TCR beta clonotypes.

TCRdb processed the reads anew with MiXCR; each CDR3 protein has one entry. The profile shows 150,000 to 200,000 distinct CDR3 sequences, about 20% of them singletons. As for this clonotype: Its cognate antigen is unknown. The junction departs from the called germline gene at one end, perhaps through a read error.

The CDR3 is 20 amino acids. From germline, CDR1 is SGHTA and CDR2 FQGTGA. The receptor was derived from a human donor in good health (CMV status not recorded). Some clones in this sample may be carry-over from other donors' samples. The material was CD8+ T cells from cultured PBMCs, obtained from culture after CMV antigen stimulation. V is TRBV7-3 and J is TRBJ1-6; a possible D gene is TRBD1 (5 bases). CDR3 DNA: TGTGCTAGCAGCGTGGCCACTCTCGGGGGGGAGGACCATATTTATTCACCCCTCCACTTT. Translating it yields CASSVATLGGEDHIYSPLHF.